The entry below gives a single T cell receptor (beta chain) sequence along with its context. The antigen is undetermined. This entry belongs to a study of OX40 agonist ivuxolimab in advanced cancers. Background on the study: Previous treatment with anti-PD-1, anti-PD-L1 or anti-CTLA-4 therapy was allowed; more than 35% had received some. Findings of the study overall: The work left the antigen specificity of expanded peripheral T cells undetermined. Individuals who were partial responders at 0.1-3.0 mg/kg had clonal expansion that ranked among the lowest.

The data were produced by immunoSEQ multiplex PCR, yet TCRdb's version contains in-frame clones alone and is incomplete. This sample carries about 77,000 clones, over 70% of them seen once, and the ten largest clones take 0.76%. Blood samples were obtained at baseline, cycle 4 day 1, and cycle 7 day 1. The clonotype was recovered from an adult with an advanced solid tumor such as melanoma, head and neck, liver or kidney cancer. The sequences come from CD4+ or CD8+ T cells sorted from blood, collected in a trial of the OX40 agonist ivuxolimab.

This chain's CDR3 is CASSFPGDPGVVTQYF. In DNA, the CDR3 is TGCGCCAGCAGTTTTCCGGGGGACCCGGGGGTGGTGACCCAGTACTTC. This sequence joins TRBV5-1 and TRBJ2-5; tentatively, D is TRBD2 (6 bases). Trimming pared 5 bases from V and 7 bases from J, leaving 24 bases between. From germline, CDR1 is SGHRS and CDR2 YFSETQ. This CDR3 has 16 residues. Drawing the rest from reference TRBV5-1 and TRBJ2-5, the complete variable domain is KAGVTQTPRYLIKTRGQQVTLSCSPISGHRSVSWYQQTPGQGLQFLFEYFSETQRNKGNFPGRFSGRQFSNSRSEMNVSTLELGDSALYLCASSFPGDPGVVTQYFGPGTRLLVL.